The 21 T cell receptor beta chains below come from one sample, sequenced in a study of cytomegalovirus exposure and HLA in healthy donors. Measured with immunoSEQ multiplex PCR; TCRdb has only the in-frame clones, and not every one. The table records tens of thousands of clones, roughly 95% of them present only once. Sequenced sample: PBMCs. The origin of the receptors is a woman aged 18-30 years in good health and CMV-seropositive.

This chain joins TRBV5-5 and TRBJ1-2; tentative D call: TRBD1 (6 bases). Per germline, CDR1 SGHKS and CDR2 YYEKEE (reference sequence). The CDR3 contains 13 residues. V dropped 0 bases and J dropped 8 bases, with 11 bases sitting between them. CDR3 bases: TGTGCCAGCAGCTTGGCGGGGGGCAGGGGCTACACCTTC. This codes for CASSLAGGRGYTF. The entire variable domain, with the rest obtained from reference TRBV5-5 and TRBJ1-2, is as follows: DAGVTQSPTHLIKTRGQQVTLRCSPISGHKSVSWYQQVLGQGPQFIFQYYEKEERGRGNFPDRFSARQFPNYSSELNVNALLLGDSALYLCASSLAGGRGYTFGSGTRLTVV.

The chain carries TRBV9 and TRBJ2-7, with 10 bases matching TRBD2. CDR1 SGDLS and CDR2 YYNGEE come from the germline V gene. This CDR3 comprises 15 residues. V lost 0 bases, J lost 3 bases, and 3 bases stayed unmatched. CDR3 sequence (DNA): TGTGCCAGCAGCGTAGCTGGGACTAGCGTCTACGAGCAGTACTTC. It yields the protein CASSVAGTSVYEQYF.

The chain carries TRBV5-6 and TRBJ1-4, with 7 bases identical to TRBD1. The germline gives CDR1 SGHDT, CDR2 YYEEEE. The CDR3 contains 17 residues. After removal of 0 bases from V and 4 bases from J, the junction contained 9 bases not matched to a gene. The chain's CDR3 is CASSLGGGPQINEKLFF. The CDR3 nucleotides are TGTGCCAGCAGCTTGGGAGGGGGCCCTCAAATTAATGAAAAACTGTTTTTT.

The chain joins TRBV19 to TRBJ2-3; 9 bases match TRBD1. The CDR3 runs to 15 residues. With V trimmed by 1 base and J by 4 bases, 3 bases remained unmatched. The germline V gene has CDR1 LNHDA and CDR2 SQIVND (reference sequence). The CDR3 loop is CASSIGQGVADTQYF. The CDR3 DNA reads as TGTGCCAGTAGTATAGGACAGGGGGTCGCAGATACGCAGTATTTT.

The gene calls are TRBV6-5 and TRBJ2-7; 7 positions match TRBD2. Germline assignment: CDR1 MNHEY and CDR2 SVGAGI. The CDR3 contains 16 residues. The trim removed 0 bases at V and 5 bases at J, leaving 10 bases unmatched. CDR3: CASSYSNLAGDHEQYF. The CDR3 nucleotides are TGTGCCAGCAGTTACTCAAACCTGGCGGGAGACCACGAGCAGTACTTC.

This clone appeared once. This chain uses TRBV4-2 with TRBJ2-7; D perhaps matches TRBD2 (5 bases). This CDR3 has 17 residues. V shed 0 bases and J shed 4 bases, with 19 bases lying between them. CDR1 and CDR2 from the germline V gene are LGHNA and YNFKEQ. The CDR3 protein is CASSQDRSGVVGYEQYF. CDR3 DNA sequence: TGTGCCAGCAGCCAAGATCGGAGCGGAGTGGTGGGATACGAGCAGTACTTC.

The chain uses TRBV4-2 and TRBJ1-5; TRBD1 matches 8 bases. The CDR3 has 16 residues. V lost 4 bases and J lost 9; bases outside the gene matches: 14. In germline, CDR1 is LGHNA, CDR2 YNFKEQ. CDR3 DNA: TGTGCCAGCAGCCCACCGCGGGACAGGAGCGGGATGCCCCAGCATTTT. Protein: CASSPPRDRSGMPQHF.

The V call is TRBV6-1, the J call TRBJ2-3; 11 bases are shared with TRBD2. Germline V gene lookup returns CDR1 MNHNS and CDR2 SASEGT. The ends lost 4 bases at V and 6 bases at J; junction bases unmatched: 6. The CDR3 loop spans 15 amino acids. The CDR3 sequence: CASSGLAGGMDTQYF. The CDR3 bases are TGTGCCAGCAGTGGGCTAGCGGGAGGTATGGATACGCAGTATTTT.

The chain links TRBV10-1 to TRBJ2-3; the match to TRBD2 covers 7 bases. The CDR3 runs to 16 residues. The ends lost 4 bases at V and 3 bases at J; junction bases unmatched: 10. Germline lookup yields CDR1 WNHNN and CDR2 SYGVQD (reference sequence). CDR3 sequence (DNA): TGCGCCAGCAGTGTGGGCGGGAGTTCCCCTACAGATACGCAGTATTTT. Translation: CASSVGGSSPTDTQYF.

The rearrangement uses TRBV7-3 and TRBJ2-1; 7 bases align to TRBD2. From germline, CDR1 is SGHTA and CDR2 FQGTGA. The J segment lost 3 bases and the V segment lost 0 bases, leaving 8 bases of the junction unmatched. The CDR3 contains 17 residues. CDR3 coding DNA: TGTGCCAGCAGCTTAACTACTGGGGGAGGGATCTACAATGAGCAGTTCTTC. As protein: CASSLTTGGGIYNEQFF.

The chain employs TRBV19 and TRBJ1-1; 9 bases align to TRBD1. J lost 6 bases, V lost 9 bases, and 8 bases had no gene match. This CDR3 is built from 13 residues. CDR1 LNHDA and CDR2 SQIVND come from the germline V gene (reference sequence). The CDR3 here is CASRQGVVAEAFF. In DNA form, the CDR3 reads TGTGCCAGCAGACAGGGGGTGGTGGCTGAAGCTTTCTTT.

This chain connects TRBV28 to TRBJ2-4, with D possibly being TRBD1 (6 bases). The CDR3 length is 15 residues. The germline V gene has CDR1 MDHEN and CDR2 SYDVKM. V lost 1 base, J lost 3 bases, and 10 bases lay in between. The CDR3 DNA sequence: TGTGCCAGCAGTTTATCGGGACACAACAAAAACATTCAGTACTTC. Translating it yields CASSLSGHNKNIQYF.

This chain joins TRBV21-1 and TRBJ2-3; TRBD2, the table's D call, lacks a check against the DNA. TRBV21-1 is reported as a pseudogene. The CDR3 contains 15 residues. The DNA of the CDR3 is TGTGCCAGCACCTGGCTAGCGGGCCAGGGAGATACGCAGTATTTT. Its protein is CASTWLAGQGDTQYF.

The gene calls are TRBV18 and TRBJ2-7, with TRBD2 identical over 8 bases. The germline gives CDR1 KGHSH, CDR2 LQKENI. CDR3 length: 14 residues. V was pared by 6 bases and J by 4 bases, with 8 bases of the junction left unmatched. Here the CDR3 DNA reads TGTGCCAGCTCCCGCGGGGGGCTTGGTTACGAGCAGTACTTC. Translating gives CASSRGGLGYEQYF.

The rearrangement uses TRBV11-2 and TRBJ2-1, with TRBD2 matching over 8 bases. Trimming removed 5 bases from V and 2 bases from J; junction bases left unmatched: 5. The CDR3 is 15 residues long. Germline V gene data show CDR1 as SGHAT and CDR2 as FQNNGV. CDR3 coding DNA: TGTGCCAGCAGCCCGATAGCGGGACCCTACAATGAGCAGTTCTTC. This codes for CASSPIAGPYNEQFF.

The chain employs TRBV5-1 and TRBJ2-7; TRBD1 is a possible D gene (6 bases). V was pared by 5 bases and J by 4 bases, with 19 bases between. This CDR3 has 15 amino acids. Per the germline V gene, CDR1 is SGHRS and CDR2 is YFSETQ. The CDR3 protein is CASSPRGTSMYEQYF. The CDR3 bases are TGCGCCAGCAGTCCAAGGGGGACAAGCATGTACGAGCAGTACTTC.

The J gene is TRBJ1-1, the V gene TRBV29-1; maybe TRBD1 (5 bases). The length of the CDR3 is 11 residues. The germline V gene encodes CDR1 SQVTM and CDR2 ANQGSEA. Trimming took 7 bases from V and 1 from J, leaving 7 bases between them. DNA for the CDR3: TGCAGCGGTGGACAGAACACTGAAGCTTTCTTT. Translating it yields CSGGQNTEAFF.

The chain employs TRBV12-1 and TRBJ2-5; the table's D call, TRBD2, has no DNA check behind it. TRBV12-1 counts as a pseudogene. The CDR3 sequence is 19 residues long. This CDR3 is CASSPKGTSGRQFVVSQYF. The CDR3 nucleotides are TGTGCCAGCAGCCCTAAAGGGACTAGCGGGAGACAGTTCGTTGTGTCCCAGTACTTC.

This clone was counted a single time. The V call is TRBV25-1, the J call TRBJ1-2; D may be TRBD1 (6 bases). CDR3 size: 13 residues. V was shortened by 5 bases and J by 4 bases, with 11 bases between the two germline ends. Looked up from germline, CDR1 is MGHDK and CDR2 is SYGVNS. CDR3 sequence (DNA): TGTGCCAGCAGTATTGGACAGACCTATGGCTACACCTTC. This translates into CASSIGQTYGYTF.

The rearrangement joins TRBV5-6 to TRBJ2-1; TRBD1 might be the D (6 bases). With 0 bases removed from V and 1 base from J, the gap between germline ends came to 8 bases. Germline CDR1 SGHDT, CDR2 YYEEEE. This CDR3 contains 15 residues. CDR3 DNA sequence: TGTGCCAGCAGCTTGGACAGGGTTTCCTACAATGAGCAGTTCTTC. Amino acid sequence: CASSLDRVSYNEQFF.

The chain is built from TRBV30 and TRBJ1-5; D ambiguous. Trimming took off 0 bases at V and 1 base at J, with 10 bases between the two ends. CDR1 and CDR2 (germline): GTSNPN, SVGIG (reference sequence). The CDR3 consists of 15 residues. CDR3 sequence (DNA): TGTGCCTGGAGTGTACCCTCGGGAAGCAATCAGCCCCAGCATTTT. Residues: CAWSVPSGSNQPQHF. Full variable domain (remainder filled in from reference TRBV30 and TRBJ1-5): SQTIHQWPATLVQPVGSPLSLECTVEGTSNPNLYWYRQAAGRGLQLLFYSVGIGQISSEVPQNLSASRPQDRQFILSSKKLLLSDSGFYLCAWSVPSGSNQPQHFGDGTRLSIL.